This paragraph reports one T cell receptor beta chain. Its antigen is currently unknown. V was clipped by 1 base and J by 9 bases, with 7 bases between them. Germline CDR1 and CDR2: PRHDT and FYEKMQ (reference sequence). This CDR3 has 12 residues. This sample was taken from a study of cytomegalovirus exposure and HLA in healthy donors. The PCR made use of 60 Vbeta and 13 Jbeta primers. Profiling relied on immunoSEQ multiplex PCR, and the TCRdb table lists in-frame clones only, not all of them. The sample includes about 160,000 clones, 60% to 80% of them seen just once. The study, taken as a whole, reports: TCR sequences were mostly rare, though some public TCRs occurred in many donors. An analysis done earlier found most TCR beta V segments productive about 90% or about 30% of the time. Cytomegalovirus status, reportedly, was diagnosed with high specificity and sensitivity by the classifier.

The receptor was derived from a woman younger than 45 in good health and CMV-seronegative. Sample: PBMCs. The chain links TRBV13 to TRBJ2-1; D is unresolved. The CDR3 protein is CASSLEVGEQFF. The CDR3 DNA sequence: TGTGCCAGCAGCTTAGAAGTCGGTGAGCAGTTCTTC.